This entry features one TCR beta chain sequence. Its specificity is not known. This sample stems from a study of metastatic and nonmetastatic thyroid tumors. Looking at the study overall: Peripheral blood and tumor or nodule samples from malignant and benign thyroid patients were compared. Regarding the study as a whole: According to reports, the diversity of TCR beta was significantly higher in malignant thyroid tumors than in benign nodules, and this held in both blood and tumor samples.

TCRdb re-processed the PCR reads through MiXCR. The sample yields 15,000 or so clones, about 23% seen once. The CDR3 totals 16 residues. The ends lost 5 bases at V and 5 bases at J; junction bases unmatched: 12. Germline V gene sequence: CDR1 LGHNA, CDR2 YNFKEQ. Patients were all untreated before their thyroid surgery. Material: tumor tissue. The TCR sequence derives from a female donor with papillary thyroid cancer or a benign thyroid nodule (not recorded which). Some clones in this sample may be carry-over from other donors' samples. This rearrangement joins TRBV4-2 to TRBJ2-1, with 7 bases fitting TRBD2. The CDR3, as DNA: TGTGCCAGCAGCGACCTACGGGGGGTCAAAGACAATGAGCAGTTCTTC. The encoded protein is CASSDLRGVKDNEQFF.